The 19 T cell receptor beta chains below were found in one sample sequenced in a study of glioma-infiltrating T cells after dendritic cell vaccination. Time point: after dendritic cell vaccination, including at tumor progression/relapse. Libraries were prepared by immunoSEQ multiplex PCR; TCRdb keeps only in-frame clonotypes and omits some of them. This sample has around 60,000 clones; around nine tenths occur once, and the top ten carry 11%. The sequencing used blood, collected after dendritic cell vaccination. The source of these receptors is a human donor with glioblastoma.

The rearrangement links TRBV11-3 to TRBJ2-3, with a possible D match to TRBD1 (6 bases). The CDR3 contains 16 residues. CDR1 and CDR2 from the germline V gene are SGHNT and YENEEA. V lost 1 base to trimming and J lost 6 bases, with 17 bases between them. CDR3 sequence reads: CASSLVGARDGDTQYF. The DNA for the CDR3 is TGTGCCAGCAGCTTAGTGGGGGCCCGGGACGGGGATACGCAGTATTTT.

The V and J genes are TRBV4-3 and TRBJ2-7, with D maybe TRBD1 (6 bases). The V end was cut by 0 bases, the J end by 4 bases, with 13 bases between. CDR1 and CDR2 (germline): LGHNA, YSLEER. There are 15 residues in the CDR3. The CDR3 nucleotides read TGCGCCAGCAGCCAAGAAGCCAGGGGCGCGTACGAGCAGTACTTC. This encodes CASSQEARGAYEQYF.

The J gene is TRBJ1-1, the V gene TRBV18; possibly TRBD1 for D (5 bases). The CDR3 length is 15 residues. The V end lost 0 bases, the J end lost 4 bases, and 12 bases lay between the germline ends. Germline CDR1 and CDR2: KGHSH and LQKENI. The CDR3 protein is CASSPPAGRITEAFF. The CDR3 region has the DNA TGTGCCAGCTCACCACCGGCGGGGCGGATCACTGAAGCTTTCTTT.

This clone was seen just once. The rearrangement joins TRBV7-9 to TRBJ2-1; 13 bases line up with TRBD2. The germline gives CDR1 SEHNR, CDR2 FQNEAQ (reference sequence). V lost 4 bases and J lost 13; bases outside the gene matches: 7. This CDR3 is 14 amino acids long. The CDR3: CASSSRLAGGPQFF. CDR3 bases: TGTGCCAGCAGCTCCCGACTAGCGGGGGGCCCTCAGTTCTTC.

V usage is TRBV5-1 and J usage is TRBJ2-3; D is perhaps TRBD2 (6 bases). CDR1 is SGHRS, CDR2 YFSETQ, per germline. The length of the CDR3 is 16 residues. V lost 4 bases to trimming and J lost 4 bases, with 19 bases between them. In DNA, the CDR3 is TGCGCCAGCAGCCACGGTCGGATTAGCGGCGCAGATACGCAGTATTTT. It translates to CASSHGRISGADTQYF.

The CDR3: CASTSRDRGATEAFF. CDR3 bases: TGTGCCAGCACATCAAGGGACAGGGGCGCCACTGAAGCTTTCTTT. The chain uses TRBV6-1 and TRBJ1-1, with TRBD1 matching 10 bases. This CDR3 has 15 residues. Germline assignment: CDR1 MNHNS and CDR2 SASEGT. V dropped 7 bases and J dropped 4; count of bases not matched to a gene: 9.

The V and J genes are TRBV10-3 and TRBJ2-5; 8 bases agree with TRBD2. Germline CDR1 and CDR2: ENHRY and SYGVKD. The CDR3 consists of 12 residues. Unmatched junction bases numbered 0, after V lost 4 bases and J lost 5 bases. CDR3: CAISGLAETQYF. The DNA of the CDR3 is TGTGCCATCAGTGGACTAGCGGAGACCCAGTACTTC.

The CDR3 DNA follows: TGTGCCATCAGTGCCGCTAGCGGGGGCTACGAGCAGTACTTC. Its translation is CAISAASGGYEQYF. V is TRBV10-3 and J is TRBJ2-7, with TRBD2 matching over 10 bases. The length of the CDR3 is 14 residues. In germline, CDR1 is ENHRY, CDR2 SYGVKD. The V gene end was trimmed by 4 bases and the J gene end by 3 bases; junction bases not matched to a gene: 3.

V and J are TRBV5-4 and TRBJ1-4; D possibly corresponds to TRBD1 (6 bases). The germline gives CDR1 SGHNT, CDR2 YYREEE (reference sequence). V gave up 4 bases and J gave up 8 bases, with 18 bases separating them. The CDR3 has 15 amino acids. The DNA of the CDR3 is TGTGCCAGCAGCCAAAGGGGGGGGCGGCAGGAAAAACTGTTTTTT. This translates into CASSQRGGRQEKLFF.

The chain is built from TRBV10-1 and TRBJ1-5, with 8 bases that match TRBD1. Germline CDR1 is WNHNN and CDR2 is SYGVQD (reference sequence). CDR3 length: 17 residues. The ends lost 7 bases at V and 3 bases at J; junction bases unmatched: 14. Here the CDR3 reads CASMIGEQGGINQPQHF. The DNA of the CDR3 is TGCGCCAGCATGATAGGCGAACAGGGGGGAATCAATCAGCCCCAGCATTTT.

The chain recombines TRBV14 with TRBJ2-6; no clear D. Germline loops: CDR1 SGHDN, CDR2 FVKESK. The CDR3 runs to 16 residues. Trimming took 0 bases from V and 2 from J, leaving 8 bases between them. CDR3 sequence: CASSQDLFPGANVLTF. The CDR3 bases are TGTGCCAGCAGCCAAGATCTGTTCCCTGGGGCCAACGTCCTGACTTTC.

The chain joins TRBV19 to TRBJ1-2; D unclear. Germline V gene sequence: CDR1 LNHDA, CDR2 SQIVND (reference sequence). V shed 4 bases and J shed 5 bases, with 5 bases lying between them. This CDR3 contains 11 residues. This chain's CDR3 is CASSTGYGYTF. DNA for the CDR3: TGTGCCAGTAGTACAGGTTATGGCTACACCTTC.

The rearrangement joins TRBV14 to TRBJ2-3; 10 positions agree with TRBD2. V lost 4 bases and J lost 0; bases outside the gene matches: 7. The CDR3 runs 17 residues. Germline V gene data show CDR1 as SGHDN and CDR2 as FVKESK. The CDR3 DNA sequence: TGTGCCAGCAGCCCAAGCAGGACTAGCGGTAGCACAGATACGCAGTATTTT. Protein product: CASSPSRTSGSTDTQYF. The variable domain in full, completed from reference TRBV14 and TRBJ2-3, reads EAGVTQFPSHSVIEKGQTVTLRCDPISGHDNLYWYRRVMGKEIKFLLHFVKESKQDESGMPNNRFLAERTGGTYSTLKVQPAELEDSGVYFCASSPSRTSGSTDTQYFGPGTRLTVL.

The chain is built from TRBV7-2 and TRBJ2-3; 9 bases align to TRBD2. V lost 0 bases to trimming and J lost 4 bases; unmatched junction nucleotides: 8. The CDR3 extends over 17 amino acids. Germline V gene lookup returns CDR1 SGHTA and CDR2 FQGNSA. Here the CDR3 DNA reads TGTGCCAGCAGCTTAGCGGCGGGAGGGCCCTCTGCAGATACGCAGTATTTT. Translation gives CASSLAAGGPSADTQYF.

V gene TRBV5-1 combines with J gene TRBJ2-3, with TRBD2 matching 9 bases. V lost 2 bases and J lost 3; bases outside the gene matches: 1. The CDR3 runs to 14 residues. The germline gives CDR1 SGHRS, CDR2 YFSETQ. CDR3 amino acids: CASSFSGRTDTQYF. The CDR3 DNA is TGCGCCAGCAGCTTTAGCGGGAGAACAGATACGCAGTATTTT.

The chain links TRBV7-3 to TRBJ2-7; 8 bases line up with TRBD1. Germline CDR1 SGHTA, CDR2 FQGTGA. V lost 2 bases, J lost 3 bases, and 6 bases stayed unmatched. The CDR3 extends over 15 amino acids. CDR3 DNA: TGTGCCAGCAGCTTATTGCAGGGGGCTGTCTACGAGCAGTACTTC. It translates to CASSLLQGAVYEQYF.

This clone was observed once. The chain is built from TRBV19 and TRBJ2-2; weak D call: TRBD1 (7 bases). This CDR3 contains 15 residues. The germline CDR1 and CDR2 sequences are LNHDA and SQIVND (reference sequence). V gave up 1 base and J gave up 3 bases, with 9 bases separating them. The CDR3 DNA reads TGTGCCAGTAGTATAGCAGGGGGGTACACCGGGGAGCTGTTTTTT. Residues: CASSIAGGYTGELFF.

The chain is built from TRBV7-6 and TRBJ2-1; no clear D gene. Germline V CDR1 and CDR2: SGHVS, FNYEAQ. Between the trimmed V and J ends, which lost 1 base and 7 bases, there was a span of 8 bases. The CDR3 covers 13 residues. The CDR3 spells CASSLGRWNEQFF. The CDR3 DNA reads as TGTGCCAGCAGCTTAGGCAGGTGGAATGAGCAGTTCTTC.

This chain joins TRBV11-2 and TRBJ1-2; D call uncertain. Germline loops: CDR1 SGHAT, CDR2 FQNNGV. CDR3 size: 14 residues. V was shortened by 5 bases and J by 8 bases, with 18 bases between the two germline ends. CDR3 in amino acids: CASSVTRRGQGYTF. The CDR3 DNA sequence: TGTGCCAGCAGCGTGACGAGGCGAGGCCAGGGCTACACCTTC.